These T cell receptor beta chains were read from a single sample in a study of T cell repertoires in cytomegalovirus infection. TCRdb ran MiXCR on the reads and lists one entry per CDR3 protein. The sample contains fewer than 30,000 distinct CDR3 sequences, under 25% of which appear only once. Their antigens remain unidentified. The specimen comprised CD8+ T cells from cultured PBMCs, sampled from culture after CMV antigen stimulation. The receptor set was obtained from a human donor in good health (CMV status not recorded). Some clones in this sample may be carry-over from other donors' samples. The CDR3 runs from the conserved cysteine through the conserved F or W. Each record gives: V gene, D gene, J gene, clone size, CDR3 protein, CDR3 DNA. A D gene is named only where the DNA matches it firmly. Clone size is stated in some rows and not others, as once, few, many or a class when expanded.

TRBV27,NA,TRBJ1-2,once,CASSFQRDGGSYGYTF,TGTGCCAGCAGTTTCCAGCGGGACGGTGGGTCCTATGGCTACACCTTC
TRBV7-8,NA,TRBJ2-1,few,CASSFYRGEQFF,TGTGCCAGCAGCTTTTACCGGGGTGAGCAGTTCTTC
TRBV6-2/TRBV6-3,NA,TRBJ2-1,few,CASSYPIQYNEQFF,TGTGCCAGCAGTTACCCTATACAGTACAATGAGCAGTTCTTC
TRBV19,NA,TRBJ2-3,NA,CASSIEEGPDTQYF,TGTGCCAGTAGTATAGAGGAGGGTCCAGATACGCAGTATTTT
TRBV2,TRBD1,TRBJ2-7,few,CASSGTGQTSYEQYF,TGTGCCAGCAGCGGAACGGGACAGACCTCCTACGAGCAGTACTTC
TRBV20-1,TRBD1,TRBJ1-1,once,CSASRDSSNTEAFF,TGCAGTGCTAGCCGGGACAGCTCGAACACTGAAGCTTTCTTT
TRBV2,TRBD1,TRBJ2-2,NA,CASSEGDRQTGELFF,TGTGCCAGCAGTGAGGGGGACAGACAAACCGGGGAGCTGTTTTTT
TRBV7-2,TRBD1,TRBJ1-4,many,CASSLPGQGEKLFF,TGTGCCAGCAGCTTACCCGGACAGGGAGAAAAACTGTTTTTT
TRBV5-1,TRBD1,TRBJ1-1,NA,CASSRDRGSLNTEAFF,TGCGCCAGCAGCCGGGACAGGGGCAGCCTGAACACTGAAGCTTTCTTT
TRBV27,NA,TRBJ1-1,NA,CASSSGGMNTEAFF,TGTGCCAGCAGTTCGGGGGGAATGAACACTGAAGCTTTCTTT
TRBV20-1,NA,TRBJ1-2,few,CSATESGHHGEGYTF,TGCAGTGCTACTGAATCGGGACACCATGGGGAAGGCTACACCTTC
TRBV12-3/TRBV12-4,NA,TRBJ1-5,few,CASSPPGGNQPQHF,TGTGCCAGCAGCCCTCCGGGGGGAAATCAGCCCCAGCATTTT
TRBV7-9,NA,TRBJ2-5,few,CASSLAQGPGARETQYF,TGTGCCAGCAGCTTAGCCCAGGGGCCAGGGGCGAGGGAGACCCAGTACTTC
TRBV2,TRBD2,TRBJ2-5,many,CASSDGTSGDKETQYF,TGTGCCAGCAGTGATGGGACTAGCGGGGATAAAGAGACCCAGTACTTC
TRBV7-2,NA,TRBJ1-2,many,CASSLGRISGYTF,TGTGCCAGCAGCTTAGGACGAATCAGCGGCTACACCTTC
TRBV4-3,NA,TRBJ1-3,many,CASSQDIGYSGNTIYF,TGCGCCAGCAGCCAAGATATTGGGTATTCTGGAAACACCATATATTTT
TRBV29-1,NA,TRBJ2-7,NA,CSATQGTGEQYF,TGCAGCGCAACACAGGGAACGGGGGAGCAGTACTTC
TRBV7-3,TRBD1,TRBJ2-7,NA,CASGLIQGVSYEQYF,TGTGCCAGCGGACTGATACAGGGGGTCTCCTACGAGCAGTACTTC
TRBV4-1,TRBD1,TRBJ1-1,many,CASSQGPGDRMWAFF,TGCGCCAGCAGCCAAGGGCCCGGGGACAGGATGTGGGCTTTCTTT
TRBV7-9,NA,TRBJ1-1,NA,CASSTPDGGTNTEAFF,TGTGCCAGCAGTACCCCGGACGGAGGTACGAACACTGAAGCTTTCTTT
TRBV7-6,TRBD2,TRBJ2-7,NA,CASSLEFGREQYF,TGTGCCAGCAGCTTAGAATTCGGGAGGGAGCAGTACTTC
TRBV20-1,TRBD1,TRBJ2-1,few,CSAGRGLPYNEQFF,TGCAGTGCTGGCAGGGGGTTGCCCTACAATGAGCAGTTCTTC
TRBV5-1,NA,TRBJ2-5,NA,CASSLDRPYQETQYF,TGCGCCAGCAGCCTCGACAGGCCGTACCAAGAGACCCAGTACTTC
TRBV27,NA,TRBJ2-7,few,CASSGMDTATYEQYF,TGTGCCAGCAGTGGAATGGACACTGCTACCTACGAGCAGTACTTC
TRBV13,TRBD1,TRBJ2-3,NA,CASSSIQGAGSTDTQYF,TGTGCCAGCAGCTCCATCCAGGGGGCAGGAAGCACAGATACGCAGTATTTT
TRBV7-9,NA,TRBJ1-4,once,CASSLGEKLVF,TGTGCCAGCAGCTTAGGTGAAAAACTGGTTTTT
TRBV6-6,NA,TRBJ2-3,NA,CASSQGEATDTQYF,TGTGCCAGCAGCCAAGGGGAGGCGACAGATACGCAGTATTTT
TRBV5-3,NA,TRBJ1-4,NA,CASSWASTNEKLFF,TGTGCCAGCAGCTGGGCGTCAACTAATGAAAAACTGTTTTTT
TRBV12-3/TRBV12-4,TRBD1,TRBJ1-1,many,CASSLLGQGAPNTEAFF,TGTGCCAGCAGTTTACTGGGACAGGGGGCGCCGAACACTGAAGCTTTCTTT
TRBV7-2,NA,TRBJ2-5,few,CASSRTNQETQYF,TGTGCCAGCAGCCGGACAAACCAAGAGACCCAGTACTTC
TRBV3-1,NA,TRBJ1-5,NA,CASSQGVSRGNQPQHF,TGTGCCAGCAGCCAAGGGGTGAGTAGGGGAAATCAGCCCCAGCATTTT
TRBV7-9,NA,TRBJ2-4,NA,CASSFNGHIQYF,TGTGCCAGCAGCTTTAATGGGCACATTCAGTACTTC
TRBV19,NA,TRBJ2-6,NA,CASRPGTGSGANVLTF,TGTGCCAGTAGGCCGGGAACAGGCTCTGGGGCCAACGTCCTGACTTTC
TRBV4-2,NA,TRBJ2-3,few,CASSQELRGRDTQYF,TGTGCCAGCAGCCAAGAGTTGAGGGGGAGAGATACGCAGTATTTT
TRBV6-2/TRBV6-3,NA,TRBJ2-7,NA,CASNQGGEQYF,TGTGCCAGCAACCAAGGAGGCGAGCAGTACTTC
TRBV7-2,NA,TRBJ2-2,few,CASSFQGGPGELFF,TGTGCCAGCAGCTTCCAAGGGGGGCCAGGGGAGCTGTTTTTT
TRBV29-1,NA,TRBJ2-7,once,CSVYGGTSYEQYF,TGCAGCGTTTACGGGGGCACGAGCTACGAGCAGTACTTC
TRBV5-4,NA,TRBJ2-1,NA,CASSPIGQYNEQFF,TGTGCCAGCAGCCCGATCGGACAGTACAATGAGCAGTTCTTC
TRBV4-1,NA,TRBJ2-3,few,CASSHQKDATDTQYF,TGCGCCAGCAGCCATCAAAAGGACGCCACAGATACGCAGTATTTT
TRBV19,NA,TRBJ1-5,NA,CATKEVPLRSNQPQHF,TGTGCCACCAAAGAGGTCCCCCTTAGGAGCAATCAGCCCCAGCATTTT
TRBV5-1,NA,TRBJ2-1,NA,CASSFDEQFF,TGCGCCAGCAGCTTCGATGAGCAGTTCTTC
TRBV7-9,TRBD1,TRBJ2-3,NA,CASSYRDRRTDTQYF,TGTGCCAGCAGCTACCGGGACAGACGCACAGATACGCAGTATTTT
TRBV7-8,NA,TRBJ2-1,few,CASSSQSGGSGQFF,TGTGCCAGCAGCTCGCAAAGTGGGGGGTCCGGGCAGTTCTTC
TRBV4-1,TRBD1,TRBJ1-6,many,CASSRTRTGNSPLHF,TGCGCCAGCAGCCGGACTCGGACAGGGAATTCACCCCTCCACTTT
TRBV5-1,TRBD1,TRBJ2-1,NA,CASAGGGYNEQFF,TGCGCCAGCGCAGGGGGCGGCTACAATGAGCAGTTCTTC
TRBV4-1,TRBD2,TRBJ2-1,NA,CASSRGLVRVDEQFF,TGCGCCAGCAGCCGAGGACTAGTAAGGGTAGATGAGCAGTTCTTC
TRBV3-1,NA,TRBJ1-2,NA,CASSQEIGTNYGYTF,TGTGCCAGCAGCCAAGAAATAGGGACGAACTATGGCTACACCTTC
TRBV10-2,NA,TRBJ1-6,few,CASSRVVSYNSPLHF,TGCGCCAGCAGTCGGGTAGTCTCCTATAATTCACCCCTCCACTTT